The 16 T cell receptor beta chains given below trace back to one sample, sequenced in a study of blood T cell repertoires in COVID-19 (dated by TCRdb to 2020 to 2022). Libraries were constructed by the immunoSEQ multiplex PCR assay. The table was pulled from immuneACCESS by TCRdb, which kept in-frame rearrangements only. Such tables lose some clones; where checked, under half of the loss comes from unresolved V genes, and the rest has no known cause. This sample comprises some 97,000 clones, approximately 90% of them detected only once. 0.85% to 1% of the sample belongs to the ten largest clones. Sequencing was carried out using peripheral blood. The source is a man in his fifties or sixties with acute or convalescent COVID-19.

This chain connects TRBV5-4 to TRBJ1-4; TRBD1 might be the D (5 bases). CDR1 is SGHNT, CDR2 YYREEE, per germline (reference sequence). Between the trimmed V and J ends, which lost 4 bases and 7 bases, there was a span of 14 bases. The CDR3 loop spans 14 amino acids. CDR3 loop: CASSLDGGTEKLFF. Here the CDR3 DNA reads TGTGCCAGCAGCCTTGACGGGGGGACTGAAAAACTGTTTTTT.

The V gene is TRBV12-2, the J gene TRBJ1-6; whether TRBD1, the table's D call, matches the DNA was not checked. TRBV12-2 is a pseudogene locus. This CDR3 comprises 16 residues. CDR3 sequence reads: CASRLVGDSRGSPLHF. CDR3 bases: TGTGCAAGTCGCTTAGTCGGGGACAGCAGGGGTTCACCCCTCCACTTT.

V and J are TRBV7-2 and TRBJ2-5; maybe TRBD2 (6 bases). Between the trimmed V and J ends, which lost 0 bases and 2 bases, there was a span of 13 bases. This CDR3 spans 16 amino acids. Germline V CDR1 and CDR2: SGHTA, FQGNSA. CDR3 amino acids: CASSLAPGLQQETQYF. CDR3 DNA: TGTGCCAGCAGCTTAGCGCCGGGACTTCAGCAAGAGACCCAGTACTTC.

About this clone: Other DNA sequences in the same sample also yield this CDR3. This chain connects TRBV19 to TRBJ1-1; 8 positions match TRBD1. The CDR3 sequence is 14 residues long. V trimming: 4 bases; J trimming: 2 bases; junction bases outside the gene matches: 3. From germline, CDR1 is LNHDA and CDR2 SQIVND (reference sequence). CDR3 in DNA: TGTGCCAGTAGTACGGACAGGGTTAACACTGAAGCTTTCTTT. This codes for CASSTDRVNTEAFF.

The genes are TRBV5-1 and TRBJ2-1; 9 nucleotides align to TRBD2. The CDR3 runs to 15 residues. With 7 bases clipped from V and 5 bases from J, the junction kept 10 bases outside the gene matches. Germline V gives CDR1 SGHRS, CDR2 YFSETQ. The CDR3 spells CASAGTSLPHNEQFF. The CDR3 DNA reads as TGCGCCAGCGCCGGGACTAGCCTCCCCCACAATGAGCAGTTCTTC.

The chain couples TRBV7-9 to TRBJ1-2; the D gene is possibly TRBD1 (6 bases). The V end was cut by 3 bases, the J end by 4 bases, with 12 bases between. Germline V gene sequence: CDR1 SEHNR, CDR2 FQNEAQ (reference sequence). This CDR3 is 14 amino acids long. This chain's CDR3 is CASSLSTGSYGYTF. CDR3 sequence (DNA): TGTGCCAGCAGCTTGTCGACAGGATCCTATGGCTACACCTTC.

V and J are TRBV27 and TRBJ2-7, with a tentative D call TRBD1 (6 bases). V dropped 4 bases and J dropped 6 bases, with 16 bases sitting between them. Germline V gives CDR1 MNHEY, CDR2 SMNVEV (reference sequence). CDR3 size: 14 residues. The CDR3 DNA reads as TGTGCCAGCAGTTGGGGGACACCCCTAGCCGAGCAGTACTTC. Protein: CASSWGTPLAEQYF.

The chain recombines TRBV7-2 with TRBJ1-1, with no clear D. Germline V gene sequence: CDR1 SGHTA, CDR2 FQGNSA. Between the trimmed V and J ends, which lost 3 bases and 3 bases, there was a span of 20 bases. The CDR3 loop spans 17 amino acids. In nucleotides, the CDR3 is TGTGCCAGCAGCTTCGGAGCAATAAGGAGACCCGACACTGAAGCTTTCTTT. The encoded protein is CASSFGAIRRPDTEAFF. Supplemented by reference TRBV7-2 and TRBJ1-1, the full variable domain reads GAGVSQSPSNKVTEKGKDVELRCDPISGHTALYWYRQSLGQGLEFLIYFQGNSAPDKSGLPSDRFSAERTGGSVSTLTIQRTQQEDSAVYLCASSFGAIRRPDTEAFFGQGTRLTVV.

This clone was seen once. This chain's CDR3 is CASSFDRGAPQHF. For the CDR3, the DNA is TGTGCCAGCAGTTTCGACAGGGGTGCGCCCCAGCATTTT. The chain uses TRBV3-1 (or the pseudogene TRBV3-2) and TRBJ1-5; 8 bases line up with TRBD1. CDR1 and CDR2 (germline): LGHDT, YNNKEL (reference sequence). The J segment lost 9 bases and the V segment lost 6 bases, leaving 7 bases of the junction unmatched. The CDR3 runs 13 residues.

The chain is built from TRBV19 and TRBJ1-2; 8 bases map to TRBD1. Germline CDR1 LNHDA, CDR2 SQIVND (reference sequence). The CDR3 spans 14 residues. V was pared by 7 bases and J by 8 bases, with 12 bases of the junction left unmatched. The CDR3 DNA reads TGTGCCAGTAACCCGACAGGGGAGCAGGGAGGCTACACCTTC. Translation: CASNPTGEQGGYTF.

The J gene is TRBJ1-5, the V gene TRBV19; 8 positions match TRBD1. The CDR3 loop spans 14 amino acids. Trimming removed 7 bases from V and 6 bases from J; junction bases left unmatched: 8. CDR1 is LNHDA and CDR2 is SQIVND in the germline V gene (reference sequence). CDR3 amino acids: CASTSQGAGQPQHF. The CDR3 coding sequence is TGTGCCAGTACGTCTCAGGGGGCCGGTCAGCCCCAGCATTTT. Looking up the rest from reference TRBV19 and TRBJ1-5 gives the full variable domain: DGGITQSPKYLFRKEGQNVTLSCEQNLNHDAMYWYRQDPGQGLRLIYYSQIVNDFQKGDIAEGYSVSREKKESFPLTVTSAQKNPTAFYLCASTSQGAGQPQHFGDGTRLSIL.

The gene calls are TRBV5-8 and TRBJ1-2, with TRBD1 identical over 8 bases. This CDR3 comprises 15 residues. The germline gives CDR1 SGHTS, CDR2 YDEGEE. Losses at the gene ends were 4 bases for V and 6 bases for J; bases not matched to a gene: 11. DNA of the CDR3: TGTGCCAGCAGCCTGGACAGGGTATGGTCAAATGGCTACACCTTC. Its protein product is CASSLDRVWSNGYTF.

This CDR3 is CASSDRDRVTAEAFF. The CDR3 nucleotides read TGTGCCAGCAGCGACCGGGACAGGGTTACAGCTGAAGCTTTCTTT. The chain combines TRBV13 with TRBJ1-1; TRBD1 aligns across 9 bases. Per the germline V gene, CDR1 is PRHDT and CDR2 is FYEKMQ (reference sequence). The V and J ends lost 5 bases and 6 bases, in that order; junction bases with no gene match: 10. This CDR3 comprises 15 residues.

This clone turned up a few times. The V and J genes are TRBV2 and TRBJ1-5, with D possibly being TRBD1 (6 bases). The length of the CDR3 is 13 residues. V gave up 6 bases and J gave up 5 bases, with 11 bases separating them. The germline V gene encodes CDR1 SNHLY and CDR2 FYNNEI. This chain's CDR3 is CASRGGQDQPQHF. The CDR3 DNA follows: TGTGCCAGCAGGGGGGGGCAGGATCAGCCCCAGCATTTT.

The chain combines TRBV10-3 with TRBJ2-3, with a weak D call TRBD2 (7 bases). From germline, CDR1 is ENHRY and CDR2 SYGVKD. The CDR3 consists of 16 residues. Trimming took 0 bases from V and 6 from J, leaving 16 bases between them. The CDR3 DNA sequence: TGTGCCATCAGTGAGTCGGGGGCGGGGGCCGAGGATACGCAGTATTTT. Translation: CAISESGAGAEDTQYF.

The chain is built from TRBV20-1 and TRBJ2-5; D unresolved. The CDR3 length is 12 residues. Trimming cost V 3 bases and J 3 bases, with 8 bases left between them. CDR1 is DFQATT and CDR2 is SNEGSKA in the germline V gene (reference sequence). The CDR3 DNA sequence: TGCAGTGCTAGTTCACGAGAAGAGACCCAGTACTTC. Protein product: CSASSREETQYF.